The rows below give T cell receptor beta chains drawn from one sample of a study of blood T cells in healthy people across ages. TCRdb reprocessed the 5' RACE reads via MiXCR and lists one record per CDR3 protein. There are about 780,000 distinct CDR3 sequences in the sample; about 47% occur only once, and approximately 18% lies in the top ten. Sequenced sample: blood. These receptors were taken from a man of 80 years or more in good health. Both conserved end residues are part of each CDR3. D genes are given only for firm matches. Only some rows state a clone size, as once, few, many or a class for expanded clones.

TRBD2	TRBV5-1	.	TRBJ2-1	CASSFLLAGGDNEQFF	TGCGCCAGCAGCTTCCTACTAGCGGGGGGCGACAATGAGCAGTTCTTC
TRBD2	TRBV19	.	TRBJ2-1	CASSSGRMNEQFF	TGTGCCAGTAGTAGCGGGAGAATGAATGAGCAGTTCTTC
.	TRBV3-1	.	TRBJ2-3	CASSQGTIPDTQYF	TGTGCCAGCAGCCAAGGGACGATTCCAGATACGCAGTATTTT
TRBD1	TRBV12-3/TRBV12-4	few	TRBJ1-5	CASSPGTGFQPQHF	TGTGCCAGCAGTCCCGGGACAGGGTTTCAGCCCCAGCATTTT
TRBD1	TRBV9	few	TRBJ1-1	CASSQLGQTNTEAFF	TGTGCCAGCAGCCAATTGGGACAGACGAACACTGAAGCTTTCTTT
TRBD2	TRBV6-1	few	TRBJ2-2	CASNPSGGELTGELFF	TGTGCCAGCAATCCCTCGGGGGGGGAACTCACCGGGGAGCTGTTTTTT
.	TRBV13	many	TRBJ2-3	CASSSYREGTDTQYF	TGTGCCAGCAGCTCCTACAGGGAAGGGACAGATACGCAGTATTTT
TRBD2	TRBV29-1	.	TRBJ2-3	CSVAGGSTDTQYF	TGCAGCGTTGCGGGGGGAAGCACAGATACGCAGTATTTT
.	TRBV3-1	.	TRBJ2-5	CASSQGRTTTQETQYF	TGTGCCAGCAGCCAAGGCAGGACTACAACACAAGAGACCCAGTACTTC
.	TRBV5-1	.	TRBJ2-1	CASTPSAAYNEQFF	TGCGCCAGCACCCCTTCCGCGGCATACAATGAGCAGTTCTTC
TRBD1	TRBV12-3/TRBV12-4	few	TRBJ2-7	CASSLSGGGYEQYF	TGTGCCAGCAGTTTATCAGGGGGCGGCTACGAGCAGTACTTC
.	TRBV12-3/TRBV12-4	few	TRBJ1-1	CASSLGHLNAEAFF	TGTGCCAGCAGTTTAGGACACTTGAACGCTGAAGCTTTCTTT
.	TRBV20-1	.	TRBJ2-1	CSARDTDGGLNEQFF	TGCAGTGCTAGAGATACGGACGGCGGACTCAATGAGCAGTTCTTC
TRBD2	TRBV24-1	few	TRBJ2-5	CATSDPGLAVQETQYF	TGTGCCACCAGTGATCCAGGACTAGCGGTCCAAGAGACCCAGTACTTC
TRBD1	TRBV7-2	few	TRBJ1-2	CASSPDRAIGGYTF	TGTGCCAGCAGCCCTGACAGGGCCATAGGTGGCTACACCTTC
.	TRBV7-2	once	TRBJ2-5	CVSSLWAEETQYF	TGTGTCAGCAGCTTGTGGGCGGAAGAGACCCAGTACTTC
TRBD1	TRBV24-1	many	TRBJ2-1	CATSDPGTGPYNEQFF	TGTGCCACCAGTGATCCAGGGACAGGTCCTTACAATGAGCAGTTCTTC
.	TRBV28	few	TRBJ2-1	CASSIGRRDEQFF	TGTGCCAGCAGTATCGGGAGAAGGGATGAGCAGTTCTTC
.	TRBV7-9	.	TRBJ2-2	CASSLGSSRTTGELFF	TGTGCCAGCAGCCTGGGATCGTCCCGGACCACCGGGGAGCTGTTTTTT
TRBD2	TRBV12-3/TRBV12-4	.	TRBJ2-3	CASSFLAGEDTQYF	TGTGCCAGCAGTTTCTTGGCGGGAGAAGATACGCAGTATTTT
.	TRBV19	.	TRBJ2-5	CASSTTQQETQYF	TGTGCCAGTAGTACGACACAACAAGAGACCCAGTACTTC
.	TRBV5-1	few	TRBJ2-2	CASSGSLSRDTGELFF	TGCGCCAGCAGCGGTAGCTTAAGTCGAGACACCGGGGAGCTGTTTTTT
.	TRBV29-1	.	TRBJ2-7	CSAGRWDFSSYEQYF	TGCAGCGCCGGTAGGTGGGACTTCAGCTCCTACGAGCAGTACTTC
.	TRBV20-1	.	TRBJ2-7	CSASLASSYEQYF	TGCAGTGCCAGCCTAGCATCCTCCTACGAGCAGTACTTC
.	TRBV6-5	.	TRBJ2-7	CASSYRDRGFNEQYF	TGTGCCAGCAGTTATAGGGACCGAGGGTTTAACGAGCAGTACTTC
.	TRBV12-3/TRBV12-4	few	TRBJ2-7	CASSPYPIRSSYEQYF	TGTGCCAGCAGTCCCTACCCGATTCGCAGCTCCTACGAGCAGTACTTC
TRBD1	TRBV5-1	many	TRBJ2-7	CASSPQGAKYEQYF	TGCGCCAGCAGCCCCCAGGGGGCGAAGTACGAGCAGTACTTC
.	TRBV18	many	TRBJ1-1	CASSPRGGTEAFF	TGTGCCAGCTCACCTCGGGGGGGGACTGAAGCTTTCTTT
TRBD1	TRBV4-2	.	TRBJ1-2	CASSPEGDRGIYYGYTF	TGTGCCAGCAGCCCAGAAGGGGACAGGGGGATATACTATGGCTACACCTTC
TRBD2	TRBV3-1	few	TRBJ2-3	CASSQGPTSGRTDTQYF	TGTGCCAGCAGCCAAGGTCCAACTAGCGGGCGCACAGATACGCAGTATTTT
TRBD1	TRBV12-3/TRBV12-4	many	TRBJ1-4	CASSPSDTGVEKLFF	TGTGCCAGCAGTCCTAGTGACACAGGGGTTGAAAAACTGTTTTTT